This TCR beta chain appears in the sequencing data of a study of blood T cell repertoires in COVID-19. Study-wide background: Material from acute and convalescent COVID-19 was sourced from the United States, Italy and Spain.

Authors' methods: Amplification from reference gene primers served as the basis for estimated nucleated cell counts. This table comes from immunoSEQ multiplex PCR, and its TCRdb copy is limited to in-frame clones, with some not included. V, J and clone size reflect that table, while D and trimming were determined from the DNA. The table lists thousands of clones, 88% of them singletons. Germline V gene data show CDR1 as MDHEN and CDR2 as SYDVKM. V lost 2 bases and J lost 3; bases outside the gene matches: 7. This CDR3 is 16 amino acids long. J is TRBJ2-4 and V is TRBV28; 7 bases fit TRBD2. The TCR comes from a human donor in a cohort sampled during active COVID-19. Material: peripheral blood. The CDR3 here is CASSLGGSWGKNIQYF. For the CDR3, the DNA is TGTGCCAGCAGTTTAGGCGGGAGCTGGGGCAAAAACATTCAGTACTTC.